This TCR beta chain was retrieved from a study of blood T cell repertoires in COVID-19. For the study at large: Sites in the United States, Italy and Spain provided acute and convalescent COVID-19 samples. PBMCs, B-cell-depleted T cells, or T cells provided the cDNA or gDNA that made up the material.

Germline V lookup: CDR1 SGHRS, CDR2 YFSETQ. The CDR3 extends over 15 amino acids. V dropped 1 base and J dropped 0 bases, with 8 bases sitting between them. In the original workflow: Counts of nucleated cells, estimated from reference gene primer amplification, were obtained. The assay was immunoSEQ multiplex PCR, and TCRdb's table has in-frame clones only and misses some. That table gives V, J and clone size, and the DNA gave D and trimming. The sample records around 70,000 clones, around 80% being singletons. The receptor was derived from a woman aged 60-75 years with acute or convalescent COVID-19. The chain couples TRBV5-1 to TRBJ1-5, with D hard to call. What was sequenced was peripheral blood. The CDR3 DNA reads as TGCGCCAGCAGCTTGTTCGGGGATAGCAATCAGCCCCAGCATTTT. Its translation is CASSLFGDSNQPQHF.